This is a list of T cell receptor beta chains from one sample in a study of control samples from healthy donors and cancer patients. Profiled with immunoSEQ multiplex PCR; TCRdb holds only in-frame clones, not every one. The table has fewer than 130,000 clones, around 87% seen once; the top ten hold roughly 4%. The sequenced material came from PBMCs. The receptor source for this set is an older woman with lung cancer. Each CDR3 is given with its conserved first and last residue. A D gene is named only where the DNA matches it firmly. Some rows have no size entry. The others give once, few or many, or a class for an expanded clone.

>TRBV7-9|NA|TRBJ2-2|NA
TGTGCCAGCATTCCAAAAGGCGAAAAGTCCGGGGAGCTGTTTTTT
CASIPKGEKSGELFF
>TRBV6-1|NA|TRBJ1-5|TRBD1
TGTGCCAGCAGTGAAGGACAGGGGGGGATACAGCCCCAGCATTTT
CASSEGQGGIQPQHF
>TRBV2|NA|TRBJ1-5|NA
TGTGCCAGCAGCCCCACCCGACAGAGCAATCAGCCCCAGCATTTT
CASSPTRQSNQPQHF
>TRBV6-5|NA|TRBJ2-1|NA
TGTGCCAGCAGCCGCACGGGGAGGACAGACGCTATGCAGTTCTTC
CASSRTGRTDAMQFF
>TRBV9|NA|TRBJ2-7|NA
TGTGCCAGCAGCGTAGCGGACAGCTACGAGCAGTACTTC
CASSVADSYEQYF
>TRBV30|NA|TRBJ2-7|NA
TGTGCCTGGAGTCTCAGGGGGGCGGGGCCTGACGAGCAGTACTTC
CAWSLRGAGPDEQYF
>TRBV6-1|NA|TRBJ2-1|TRBD2
TGTGCCAGCAGTGAAGCGGGGACTAGGACTTACGAGCAGTTCTTC
CASSEAGTRTYEQFF
>TRBV9|once|TRBJ2-2|NA
TGTGCCAGCAGGGCCGGGACGGCGAACACCGGGGAGCTGTTTTTT
CASRAGTANTGELFF
>TRBV5-1|once|TRBJ1-1|NA
TGCGCCAGCAGCTTGGGCCAGGCCTACACTGAAGCTTTCTTT
CASSLGQAYTEAFF
>TRBV28|NA|TRBJ2-7|TRBD1
TGTGCCAGCAGCACGGGACAGCGGACCTACGAGCAGTACTTC
CASSTGQRTYEQYF
>TRBV28|NA|TRBJ1-2|NA
TGTGCCAGCACCCGAGGGGCGCCTAACTATGGCTACACCTTC
CASTRGAPNYGYTF
>TRBV18|NA|TRBJ1-3|NA
TGTGCCAGCTCACCTAAGGTGAGCTCTGGAAACACCATATATTTT
CASSPKVSSGNTIYF
>TRBV7-9|NA|TRBJ2-5|TRBD1
TGTGCCAGCAGCCTCTGGACAGGGGGCGAGCAGACCCAGTACTTC
CASSLWTGGEQTQYF
>TRBV25-1|NA|TRBJ1-1|NA
TGTGCCAGCAGTGAATCGGAGTGGGGGGCGTACGGAGCTTTCTTT
CASSESEWGAYGAFF
>TRBV6-1|NA|TRBJ2-3|TRBD1
TGTGCCAGCAGTGCCAGACCGGGACAGGGGACAGATACGCAGTATTTT
CASSARPGQGTDTQYF
>TRBV9|NA|TRBJ2-7|NA
TGTGCCAGCAGCGAGGGGGCTGGGGCGGGAGCTTACGAGCAGTACTTC
CASSEGAGAGAYEQYF
>TRBV9|NA|TRBJ1-1|TRBD1
TGTGCCAGCAGTGACGGACAGGGGGACACTGAAGCTTTCTTT
CASSDGQGDTEAFF
>TRBV19|NA|TRBJ1-3|NA
TGTGCCAGTAGTATCGGAAGCGGCTACTCTGGAAACACCATATATTTT
CASSIGSGYSGNTIYF